Following are 27 T cell receptor beta chains from one sample sequenced in a study of blood T cell repertoires in COVID-19 (dated by TCRdb to the early 2020s). The library came from the immunoSEQ multiplex PCR assay. What TCRdb holds here is the immuneACCESS table cut down to in-frame rearrangements. Part of the clones is not present; checked against another copy, under half of the missing clones reflect an unresolved V gene, and the others are unexplained. Present in this sample are approximately 300,000 clones, about 93% of which were seen just once. The ten largest clones take up more than 6% of the sample. The sequenced material came from peripheral blood. All receptors come from a young woman with COVID-19, enrolled during active disease.

This rearrangement joins TRBV7-2 to TRBJ1-2, with TRBD1 as a possible D gene (5 bases). Germline V lookup: CDR1 SGHTA, CDR2 FQGNSA. The CDR3 contains 13 residues. Trimming stripped 4 bases from V and 8 bases from J, with 14 bases between. CDR3 coding DNA: TGTGCCAGCAGCTCGGAAGCGGGGGGAGGCTACACCTTC. Translating it yields CASSSEAGGGYTF.

The chain links TRBV30 to TRBJ1-2; no clear D. CDR3 length: 13 residues. Germline-derived CDR1 and CDR2 are GTSNPN and SVGIG (reference sequence). V lost 2 bases to trimming and J lost 3 bases, with 10 bases between them. The DNA of the CDR3 is TGTGCCTGGAGTTTGAGGGTGGACTATGGCTACACCTTC. It codes for CAWSLRVDYGYTF.

With regard to this clone: Other nucleotide sequences from this sample produce the same CDR3. V usage is TRBV9 and J usage is TRBJ2-2, with D unclear. Germline V gene data show CDR1 as SGDLS and CDR2 as YYNGEE. Trimming left V 0 bases short and J 4 bases short, with 7 bases between. The CDR3 runs to 14 residues. CDR3 nucleotide sequence: TGTGCCAGCAGCGTAGCTGGCGGCACCGGGGAGCTGTTTTTT. Its protein is CASSVAGGTGELFF. The full variable domain, with the rest looked up from reference TRBV9 and TRBJ2-2, is DSGVTQTPKHLITATGQRVTLRCSPRSGDLSVYWYQQSLDQGLQFLIQYYNGEERAKGNILERFSAQQFPDLHSELNLSSLELGDSALYFCASSVAGGTGELFFGEGSRLTVL.

The J gene is TRBJ1-1, the V gene TRBV7-9, with D possibly TRBD1 on 6 matching bases. From germline, CDR1 is SEHNR and CDR2 FQNEAQ (reference sequence). There are 16 residues in the CDR3. V lost 2 bases to trimming and J lost 4 bases, with 17 bases between them. This CDR3 is CASSLLGPGDVTEAFF. Here the CDR3 DNA reads TGTGCCAGCAGCTTACTCGGGCCAGGGGACGTCACTGAAGCTTTCTTT.

This rearrangement joins TRBV19 to TRBJ2-7, with D unresolved. V was shortened by 1 base and J by 0 bases, with 10 bases between the two germline ends. Per germline, CDR1 LNHDA and CDR2 SQIVND (reference sequence). The CDR3 runs to 15 residues. CDR3 nucleotide sequence: TGTGCCAGTAGTATAGTTGCAGAATCCTCCTACGAGCAGTACTTC. The encoded protein is CASSIVAESSYEQYF.

This clone was recorded once. The CDR3 protein is CASSLQLRGPDTQYF. The CDR3 DNA reads as TGTGCCAGCAGCTTGCAGCTCAGGGGACCAGATACGCAGTATTTT. The chain has TRBV5-8 and TRBJ2-3; possibly TRBD1 for D (6 bases). The CDR3 loop spans 15 amino acids. Trimming took off 1 base at V and 4 bases at J, with 13 bases between the two ends. Germline assignment: CDR1 SGHTS and CDR2 YDEGEE.

This clone has only a few counts. The chain uses TRBV6-5 and TRBJ2-3; D not certain. CDR1 MNHEY and CDR2 SVGAGI come from the germline V gene. Trimming took 0 bases from V and 5 from J, leaving 9 bases between them. CDR3 length equals 14 residues. Here the CDR3 reads CASSYSFSVDTQYF. CDR3 coding DNA: TGTGCCAGCAGTTACTCGTTTTCCGTAGATACGCAGTATTTT.

The chain links TRBV28 to TRBJ2-7; perhaps TRBD2 as D (6 bases). Deletions cut 6 bases from V and 5 bases from J, with 23 bases between. The CDR3 has 16 residues. The germline CDR1 and CDR2 sequences are MDHEN and SYDVKM. As DNA, the CDR3 is TGTGCCAGCAGGGACGGACCCGCCTTGGGAGGCCACGAGCAGTACTTC. Amino acid sequence: CASRDGPALGGHEQYF. Full variable domain (missing parts from reference TRBV28 and TRBJ2-7): DVKVTQSSRYLVKRTGEKVFLECVQDMDHENMFWYRQDPGLGLRLIYFSYDVKMKEKGDIPEGYSVSREKKERFSLILESASTNQTSMYLCASRDGPALGGHEQYFGPGTRLTVT.

The rearrangement uses TRBV2 and TRBJ2-3; 12 bases line up with TRBD2. V lost 6 bases, J lost 6 bases, and 7 bases stayed unmatched. The CDR3 totals 15 residues. Germline V gene data show CDR1 as SNHLY and CDR2 as FYNNEI. The CDR3 is CASSLLAGGGDTQYF. The CDR3 nucleotides are TGTGCCAGCAGCTTACTAGCGGGAGGTGGGGATACGCAGTATTTT.

The rearrangement uses TRBV5-6 and TRBJ2-1; 10 positions agree with TRBD2. Germline CDR1 reads SGHDT; CDR2 reads YYEEEE. The CDR3 loop spans 15 amino acids. The J segment lost 5 bases and the V segment lost 2 bases, leaving 4 bases of the junction unmatched. In DNA, the CDR3 is TGTGCCAGCAGCTTTCTAGCGGGAGCCCACAATGAGCAGTTCTTC. It translates to CASSFLAGAHNEQFF. The whole variable domain, filled in from reference TRBV5-6 and TRBJ2-1, reads DAGVTQSPTHLIKTRGQQVTLRCSPKSGHDTVSWYQQALGQGPQFIFQYYEEEERQRGNFPDRFSGHQFPNYSSELNVNALLLGDSALYLCASSFLAGAHNEQFFGPGTRLTVL.

Only a few counts were recorded for this clone. The V call is TRBV4-2, the J call TRBJ2-1; the match to TRBD2 covers 10 bases. This CDR3 has 15 amino acids. V lost 6 bases, J lost 5 bases, and 7 bases stayed unmatched. The V gene's germline CDR1 is LGHNA and CDR2 YNFKEQ. This chain's CDR3 is CASRDTSGDNNEQFF. The CDR3 DNA reads TGTGCCAGCAGGGATACTAGCGGGGATAACAATGAGCAGTTCTTC.

The chain uses TRBV2 and TRBJ2-5; TRBD2 matches 11 bases. The germline CDR1 and CDR2 sequences are SNHLY and FYNNEI. Unmatched junction bases numbered 7, after V lost 6 bases and J lost 4 bases. This CDR3 contains 15 residues. CDR3 in amino acids: CASRPGLADLETQYF. The CDR3, as DNA: TGTGCCAGCAGACCGGGACTAGCGGACCTAGAGACCCAGTACTTC. The whole variable domain, remainder taken from reference TRBV2 and TRBJ2-5, is EPEVTQTPSHQVTQMGQEVILRCVPISNHLYFYWYRQILGQKVEFLVSFYNNEISEKSEIFDDQFSVERPDGSNFTLKIRSTKLEDSAMYFCASRPGLADLETQYFGPGTRLLVL.

This chain uses TRBV19 with TRBJ2-1; D remains unclear. V was pared by 10 bases and J by 4 bases, with 20 bases between. Germline CDR1 reads LNHDA; CDR2 reads SQIVND (reference sequence). CDR3 length: 15 amino acids. The CDR3 nucleotides read TGTGCCACCTCCTTGGCCGCGGCGTTTTACAATGAGCAGTTCTTC. Amino acids: CATSLAAAFYNEQFF.

This clone was seen only once. This chain joins TRBV4-1 and TRBJ2-7, with 7 positions matching TRBD1. Germline CDR1 reads MGHRA; CDR2 reads YSYEKL. J gave up 2 bases and V 1 base, and 5 bases lay outside the gene matches. This CDR3 is 15 amino acids long. CDR3: CASSQVVTGAYEQYF. The CDR3 bases are TGCGCCAGCAGCCAAGTAGTAACAGGGGCCTACGAGCAGTACTTC.

This sequence joins TRBV2 and TRBJ2-7, with 7 bases that match TRBD1. This CDR3 is built from 17 residues. In germline, CDR1 is SNHLY, CDR2 FYNNEI. V dropped 8 bases and J dropped 4; count of bases not matched to a gene: 20. The CDR3 here is CASSGQDASRDQYEQYF. The CDR3 DNA reads as TGTGCCAGCTCCGGACAGGATGCGAGCCGGGATCAATACGAGCAGTACTTC.

Comments on this clone: This same CDR3 is encoded by further DNA sequences in the sample. The genes are TRBV6-5 and TRBJ1-6; 12 bases fit TRBD1. This CDR3 contains 16 residues. Germline V gene sequence: CDR1 MNHEY, CDR2 SVGAGI. The junction had 4 bases not matched to a gene; V was cut back by 3 bases and J by 7 bases. The CDR3 DNA follows: TGTGCCAGCAGTTATCTGGGACAGGGGGCGAATTCACCCCTCCACTTT. It yields the protein CASSYLGQGANSPLHF.

The chain uses TRBV2 and TRBJ1-2; 7 positions agree with TRBD1. V lost 11 bases, J lost 7 bases, and 10 bases stayed unmatched. The CDR3 totals 12 residues. Germline loops: CDR1 SNHLY, CDR2 FYNNEI. CDR3 loop: CASQGGFGGYTF. DNA for the CDR3: TGTGCCTCCCAGGGGGGTTTTGGTGGCTACACCTTC.

The V and J genes are TRBV19 and TRBJ2-4; 9 bases fit TRBD2. V was clipped by 5 bases and J by 7 bases; unmatched bases: 9. Germline-derived CDR1 and CDR2 are LNHDA and SQIVND (reference sequence). This CDR3 has 15 amino acids. CDR3 nucleotide sequence: TGTGCCAGTAGTGTCATAGCGGGAGCAGCTAACATTCAGTACTTC. This translates into CASSVIAGAANIQYF.

V and J are TRBV7-9 and TRBJ1-6; 7 positions match TRBD1. V shed 5 bases and J 9 bases; nucleotides not matched to a gene: 7. CDR1 and CDR2 (germline): SEHNR, FQNEAQ (reference sequence). This CDR3 contains 14 residues. CDR3: CASSLTGAGSPLHF. CDR3 in DNA: TGTGCCAGCAGCCTCACAGGGGCCGGTTCACCCCTCCACTTT.

The rearrangement links TRBV4-2 to TRBJ2-1; TRBD2 might be the D (6 bases). The CDR3 spans 15 residues. Per germline, CDR1 LGHNA and CDR2 YNFKEQ. Between the trimmed V and J ends, which lost 0 bases and 7 bases, there was a span of 13 bases. The CDR3 loop reads CASSQDFGGRNEQFF. CDR3 nucleotides: TGTGCCAGCAGCCAAGATTTCGGGGGAAGGAATGAGCAGTTCTTC.

The V call is TRBV27, the J call TRBJ2-1, with a tentative D call TRBD2 (5 bases). The CDR3 has 18 amino acids. CDR1 MNHEY and CDR2 SMNVEV come from the germline V gene (reference sequence). V was pared by 3 bases and J by 2 bases, with 20 bases between. The CDR3 is CASSFVGINPSTYNEQFF. DNA of the CDR3: TGTGCCAGCAGTTTCGTGGGTATCAATCCTAGCACCTACAATGAGCAGTTCTTC.

The chain uses TRBV28 and TRBJ2-7; D is perhaps TRBD1 (6 bases). The CDR3 totals 15 residues. Trimming took 1 base from V and 2 from J, leaving 12 bases between them. Germline V gene lookup returns CDR1 MDHEN and CDR2 SYDVKM. Written as DNA, the CDR3 is TGTGCCAGCAGTTTATCAGGGGTCATTACCTACGAGCAGTACTTC. Amino acid sequence: CASSLSGVITYEQYF. The variable domain in full, completed from reference TRBV28 and TRBJ2-7, reads DVKVTQSSRYLVKRTGEKVFLECVQDMDHENMFWYRQDPGLGLRLIYFSYDVKMKEKGDIPEGYSVSREKKERFSLILESASTNQTSMYLCASSLSGVITYEQYFGPGTRLTVT.

The gene calls are TRBV7-3 and TRBJ2-7; 7 bases are shared with TRBD2. V lost 2 bases and J lost 2; bases outside the gene matches: 6. This CDR3 region has 15 residues. Germline V gene data show CDR1 as SGHTA and CDR2 as FQGTGA. This CDR3 is CASSLELAAPYEQYF. CDR3 nucleotide sequence: TGTGCCAGCAGCTTAGAGCTAGCGGCCCCCTACGAGCAGTACTTC.

V and J are TRBV2 and TRBJ2-1; TRBD2 agrees at 14 bases. Germline-derived CDR1 and CDR2 are SNHLY and FYNNEI. CDR3 length equals 14 residues. V lost 7 bases to trimming and J lost 10 bases; unmatched junction nucleotides: 6. The CDR3 DNA follows: TGTGCCAGCAAGGGGACTAGCGGGAGTTGGGAGCAGTTCTTC. As protein: CASKGTSGSWEQFF. Full variable domain (missing parts from reference TRBV2 and TRBJ2-1): EPEVTQTPSHQVTQMGQEVILRCVPISNHLYFYWYRQILGQKVEFLVSFYNNEISEKSEIFDDQFSVERPDGSNFTLKIRSTKLEDSAMYFCASKGTSGSWEQFFGPGTRLTVL.

The chain carries TRBV27 and TRBJ1-2, with 8 bases matching TRBD1. From germline, CDR1 is MNHEY and CDR2 SMNVEV (reference sequence). The J segment lost 7 bases and the V segment lost 5 bases, leaving 12 bases of the junction unmatched. This CDR3 has 15 amino acids. CDR3 sequence: CASSLEPGTGFGYTF. CDR3 DNA: TGTGCCAGCAGTCTAGAGCCCGGGACAGGCTTTGGCTACACCTTC.

The V call is TRBV5-1, the J call TRBJ1-3, with TRBD1 identical over 9 bases. CDR1 and CDR2 from the germline V gene are SGHRS and YFSETQ. The ends lost 4 bases at V and 8 bases at J; junction bases unmatched: 22. The CDR3 is 19 amino acids. The chain's CDR3 is CASSQRDRESKIQVDTIYF. DNA for the CDR3: TGCGCCAGCAGCCAAAGGGACAGGGAGTCAAAGATTCAAGTGGACACCATATATTTT.

The chain carries TRBV18 and TRBJ1-5; unclear D gene. This CDR3 spans 16 amino acids. V was cut by 2 bases and J by 0 bases, with 11 bases left in between. The germline V gene has CDR1 KGHSH and CDR2 LQKENI. The CDR3: CASSPYGGNSNQPQHF. For the CDR3, the DNA is TGTGCCAGCTCACCATACGGAGGGAATAGCAATCAGCCCCAGCATTTT. The full variable domain, in which reference TRBV18 and TRBJ1-5 provide the parts outside the CDR3, is NAGVMQNPRHLVRRRGQEARLRCSPMKGHSHVYWYRQLPEEGLKFMVYLQKENIIDESGMPKERFSAEFPKEGPSILRIQQVVRGDSAAYFCASSPYGGNSNQPQHFGDGTRLSIL.